In its sample, the clone carrying this T cell receptor beta chain was seen a few times. The antigen is not known. This sample was included in a study of CD4 T cells in relation to SARS-CoV-2 and coronaviruses. Here immunoSEQ multiplex PCR was the method, and the copy in TCRdb shows in-frame clones only, minus some. The data contain about 24,000 clones, about 80% of them seen just once; the ten biggest clones take up around 12%. Before the COVID-19 pandemic, during about 2011-2019, CD4+ T cells were taken from unexposed donors. Isolation of CD4+ T cells took place after nine to ten days in culture. Germline assignment: CDR1 LNHDA and CDR2 SQIVND (reference sequence). V was clipped by 6 bases and J by 4 bases, with 13 bases between them. This CDR3 region has 14 residues.

The TCR sequence derives from a human donor in good health. Sample: CD4+ T cells from PBMCs, cultured in vitro. V gene TRBV19 combines with J gene TRBJ1-5; D is possibly TRBD1 (6 bases). CDR3: CASRKAGTNQPQHF. CDR3 DNA sequence: TGTGCCAGTAGAAAAGCCGGGACAAATCAGCCCCAGCATTTT.